The present T cell receptor (beta chain) was sequenced within a study of T and B cells in COVID-19 patients. Multiplex PCR with BIOMED2 TRB-A/B primer pools amplified TRB rearrangements. TCRdb analysed the multiplex PCR reads with MiXCR anew, one entry per CDR3 protein. Counted here are around 8,400 distinct CDR3 sequences, over 25% occurring once; the ten biggest clones make up around 5.5%. The CDR3 is 12 amino acids. Germline V gene data show CDR1 as SQVTM and CDR2 as ANQGSEA. V trimming: 8 bases; J trimming: 6 bases; junction bases outside the gene matches: 7. Blood genomic DNA input for TRB amplification was roughly 250-500 ng. This clonotype was observed a few times.

The chain recombines TRBV29-1 with TRBJ2-7, with 10 bases that match TRBD1. The TCR was taken from a human donor who had recovered from COVID-19. The sample comprised blood. CDR3 sequence: CSFRDRGGEQYF. In nucleotides, the CDR3 is TGCAGCTTCCGGGACAGGGGTGGCGAGCAGTACTTC.